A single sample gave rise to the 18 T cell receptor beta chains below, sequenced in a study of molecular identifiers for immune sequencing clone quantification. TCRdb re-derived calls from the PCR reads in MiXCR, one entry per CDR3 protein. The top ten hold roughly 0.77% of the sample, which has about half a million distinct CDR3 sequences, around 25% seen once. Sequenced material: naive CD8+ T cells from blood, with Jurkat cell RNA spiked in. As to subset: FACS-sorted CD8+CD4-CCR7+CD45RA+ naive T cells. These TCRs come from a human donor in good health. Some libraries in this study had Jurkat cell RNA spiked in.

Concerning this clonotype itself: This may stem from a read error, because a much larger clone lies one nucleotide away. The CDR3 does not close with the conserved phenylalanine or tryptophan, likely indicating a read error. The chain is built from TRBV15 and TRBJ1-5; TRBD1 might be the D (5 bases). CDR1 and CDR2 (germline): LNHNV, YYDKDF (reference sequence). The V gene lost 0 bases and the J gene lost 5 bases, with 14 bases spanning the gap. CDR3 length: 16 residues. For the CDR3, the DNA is TGTGCCACCAGCAGAGATGGGGCAGGGTGGGATCAGCCCCAGCATCTT. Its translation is CATSRDGAGWDQPQHL.

The CDR3 coding sequence is TGCAGTGCTGCAGGGTCGTTCTGGACAGGGGGCACAGATACGCAGTATTTT. This translates into CSAAGSFWTGGTDTQYF. This chain uses TRBV20-1 with TRBJ2-3; 9 nucleotides agree with TRBD1. This CDR3 spans 17 amino acids. V lost 5 bases and J lost 1; bases outside the gene matches: 13. From germline, CDR1 is DFQATT and CDR2 SNEGSKA (reference sequence).

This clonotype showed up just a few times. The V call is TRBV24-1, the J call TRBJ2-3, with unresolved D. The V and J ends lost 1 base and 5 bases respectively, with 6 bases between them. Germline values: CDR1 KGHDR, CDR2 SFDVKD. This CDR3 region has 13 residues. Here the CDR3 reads CATSDFRRDTQYF. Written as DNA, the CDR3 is TGTGCCACCAGTGATTTTCGGAGAGATACGCAGTATTTT.

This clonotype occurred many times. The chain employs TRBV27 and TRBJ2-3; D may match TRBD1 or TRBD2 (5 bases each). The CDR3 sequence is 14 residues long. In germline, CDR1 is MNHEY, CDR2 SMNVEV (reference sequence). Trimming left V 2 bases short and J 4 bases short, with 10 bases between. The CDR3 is CASSLDRDPDTQYF. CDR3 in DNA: TGTGCCAGCAGTTTAGATCGGGACCCAGATACGCAGTATTTT.

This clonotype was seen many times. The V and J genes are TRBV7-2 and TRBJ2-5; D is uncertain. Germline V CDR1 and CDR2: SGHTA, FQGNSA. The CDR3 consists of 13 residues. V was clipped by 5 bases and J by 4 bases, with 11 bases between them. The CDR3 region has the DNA TGTGCCAGCAGCCCGACTTTAGGAGAGACCCAGTACTTC. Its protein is CASSPTLGETQYF.

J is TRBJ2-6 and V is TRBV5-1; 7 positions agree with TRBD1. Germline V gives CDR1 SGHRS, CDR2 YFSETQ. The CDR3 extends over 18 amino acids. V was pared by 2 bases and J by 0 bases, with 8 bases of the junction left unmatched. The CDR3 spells CASSFPGTATSGANVLTF. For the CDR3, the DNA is TGCGCCAGCAGCTTCCCCGGGACAGCTACCTCTGGGGCCAACGTCCTGACTTTC.

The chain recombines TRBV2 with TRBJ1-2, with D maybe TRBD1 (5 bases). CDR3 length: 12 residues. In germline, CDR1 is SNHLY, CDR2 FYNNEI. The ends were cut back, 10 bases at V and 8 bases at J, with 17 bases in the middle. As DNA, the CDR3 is TGTGCCATCCGGGACGGAGGTGGAGGCTACACCTTC. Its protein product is CAIRDGGGGYTF. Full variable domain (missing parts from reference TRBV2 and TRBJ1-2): EPEVTQTPSHQVTQMGQEVILRCVPISNHLYFYWYRQILGQKVEFLVSFYNNEISEKSEIFDDQFSVERPDGSNFTLKIRSTKLEDSAMYFCAIRDGGGGYTFGSGTRLTVV.

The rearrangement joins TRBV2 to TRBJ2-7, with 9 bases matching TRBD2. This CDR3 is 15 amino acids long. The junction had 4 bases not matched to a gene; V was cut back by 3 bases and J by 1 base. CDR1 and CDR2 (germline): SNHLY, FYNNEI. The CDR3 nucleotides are TGTGCCAGCAGTGATGCCCTAGCGGGGTCCTACGAGCAGTACTTC. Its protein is CASSDALAGSYEQYF.

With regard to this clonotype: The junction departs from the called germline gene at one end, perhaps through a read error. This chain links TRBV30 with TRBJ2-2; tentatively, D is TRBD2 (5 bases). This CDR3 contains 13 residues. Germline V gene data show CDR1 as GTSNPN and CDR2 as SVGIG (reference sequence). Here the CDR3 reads CAWSPVNTGERFF. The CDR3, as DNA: TGTGCCTGGAGTCCGGTGAACACCGGGGAGCGGTTTTTT.

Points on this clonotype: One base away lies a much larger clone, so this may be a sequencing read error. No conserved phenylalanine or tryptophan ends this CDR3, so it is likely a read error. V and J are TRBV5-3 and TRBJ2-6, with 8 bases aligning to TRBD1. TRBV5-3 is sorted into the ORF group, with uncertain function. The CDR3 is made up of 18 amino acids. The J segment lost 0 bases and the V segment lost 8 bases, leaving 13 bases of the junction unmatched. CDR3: CASSEDRAPYSGANVLTL. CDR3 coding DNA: TGTGCCAGCAGCGAGGACAGGGCCCCTTACTCTGGGGCCAACGTCCTGACTCTC.

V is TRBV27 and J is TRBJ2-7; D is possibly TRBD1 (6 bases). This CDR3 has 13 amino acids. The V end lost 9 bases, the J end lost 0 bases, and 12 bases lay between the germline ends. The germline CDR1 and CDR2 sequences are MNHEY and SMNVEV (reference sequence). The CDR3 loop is CASTGTNSYEQYF. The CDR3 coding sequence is TGTGCCAGTACCGGGACAAACTCCTACGAGCAGTACTTC.

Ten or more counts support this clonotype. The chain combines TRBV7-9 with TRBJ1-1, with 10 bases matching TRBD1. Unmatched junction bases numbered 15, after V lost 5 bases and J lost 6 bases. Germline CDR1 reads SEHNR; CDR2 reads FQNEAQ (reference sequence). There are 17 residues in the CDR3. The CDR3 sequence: CASSPVPGQGRGAEAFF. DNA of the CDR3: TGTGCCAGCAGCCCAGTCCCGGGACAGGGGCGAGGGGCTGAAGCTTTCTTT. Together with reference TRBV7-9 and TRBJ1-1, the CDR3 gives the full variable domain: DTGVSQNPRHKITKRGQNVTFRCDPISEHNRLYWYRQTLGQGPEFLTYFQNEAQLEKSRLLSDRFSAERPKGSFSTLEIQRTEQGDSAMYLCASSPVPGQGRGAEAFFGQGTRLTVV.

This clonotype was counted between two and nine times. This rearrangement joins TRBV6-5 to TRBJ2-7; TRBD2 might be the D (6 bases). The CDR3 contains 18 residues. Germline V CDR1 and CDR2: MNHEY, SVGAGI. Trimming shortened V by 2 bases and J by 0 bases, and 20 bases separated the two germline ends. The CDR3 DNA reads TGTGCCAGCAGTTACGGGCCGGTCGAGACTAGAAGCTCCTACGAGCAGTACTTC. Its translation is CASSYGPVETRSSYEQYF.

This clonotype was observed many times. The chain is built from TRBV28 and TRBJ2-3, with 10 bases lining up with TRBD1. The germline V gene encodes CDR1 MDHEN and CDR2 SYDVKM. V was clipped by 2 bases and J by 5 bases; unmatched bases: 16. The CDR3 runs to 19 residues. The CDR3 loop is CASSLPMGAAGTGEDTQYF. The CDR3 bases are TGTGCCAGCAGTTTACCAATGGGGGCCGCCGGGACAGGGGAAGATACGCAGTATTTT.

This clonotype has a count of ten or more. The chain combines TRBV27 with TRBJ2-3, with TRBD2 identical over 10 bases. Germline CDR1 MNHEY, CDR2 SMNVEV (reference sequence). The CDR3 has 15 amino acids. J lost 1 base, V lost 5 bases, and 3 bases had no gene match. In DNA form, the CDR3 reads TGTGCCAGCAGTCGGACTAGCGGCCGCACAGATACGCAGTATTTT. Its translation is CASSRTSGRTDTQYF.

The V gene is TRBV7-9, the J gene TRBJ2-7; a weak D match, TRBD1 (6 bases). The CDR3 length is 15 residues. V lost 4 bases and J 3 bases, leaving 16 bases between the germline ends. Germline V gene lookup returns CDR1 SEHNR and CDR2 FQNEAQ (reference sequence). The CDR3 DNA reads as TGTGCCAGCAGCTCGTGGGCACAGGGTGGCTACGAGCAGTACTTC. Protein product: CASSSWAQGGYEQYF.

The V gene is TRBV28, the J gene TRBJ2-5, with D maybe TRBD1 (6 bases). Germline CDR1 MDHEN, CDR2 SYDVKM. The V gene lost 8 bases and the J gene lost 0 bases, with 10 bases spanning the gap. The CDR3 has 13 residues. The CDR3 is CASGTGHQETQYF. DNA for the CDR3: TGTGCCAGCGGTACAGGGCACCAAGAGACCCAGTACTTC.

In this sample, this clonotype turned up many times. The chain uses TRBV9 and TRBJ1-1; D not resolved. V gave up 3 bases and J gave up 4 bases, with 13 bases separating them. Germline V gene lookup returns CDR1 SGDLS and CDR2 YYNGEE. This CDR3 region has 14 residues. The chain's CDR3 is CASSALPPITEAFF. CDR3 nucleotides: TGTGCCAGCAGCGCACTTCCCCCCATCACTGAAGCTTTCTTT.